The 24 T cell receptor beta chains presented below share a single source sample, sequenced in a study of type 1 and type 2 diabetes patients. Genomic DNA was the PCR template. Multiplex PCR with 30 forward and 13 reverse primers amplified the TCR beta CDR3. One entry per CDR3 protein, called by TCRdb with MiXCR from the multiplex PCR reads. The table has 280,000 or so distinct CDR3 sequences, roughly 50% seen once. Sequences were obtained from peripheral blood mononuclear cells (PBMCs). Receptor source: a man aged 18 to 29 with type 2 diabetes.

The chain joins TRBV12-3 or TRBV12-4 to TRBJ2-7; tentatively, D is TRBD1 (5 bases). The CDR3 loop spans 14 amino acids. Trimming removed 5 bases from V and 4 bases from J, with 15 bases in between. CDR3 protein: CASSDSFPKYEQYF. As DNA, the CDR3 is TGTGCCAGCAGTGACAGCTTCCCCAAATACGAGCAGTACTTC.

In DNA, the CDR3 is TGTGCCAGCAGGATCGACCAAACAACATCACCCCTCCACTTT. Its translation: CASRIDQTTSPLHF. The chain recombines TRBV10-3 with TRBJ1-6; D is unclear. Trimming shortened V by 10 bases and J by 10 bases, and 20 bases separated the two germline ends. In germline, CDR1 is ENHRY, CDR2 SYGVKD. The length of the CDR3 is 14 residues.

CDR3 nucleotides: TGTGCCAGCACTCCCTCGGGGACAGGGGCCTACGAGCAGTACTTC. This codes for CASTPSGTGAYEQYF. The V gene is TRBV27, the J gene TRBJ2-7, with 10 bases identical to TRBD1. This CDR3 has 15 amino acids. Germline V gene data show CDR1 as MNHEY and CDR2 as SMNVEV (reference sequence). V lost 7 bases to trimming and J lost 2 bases; unmatched junction nucleotides: 8.

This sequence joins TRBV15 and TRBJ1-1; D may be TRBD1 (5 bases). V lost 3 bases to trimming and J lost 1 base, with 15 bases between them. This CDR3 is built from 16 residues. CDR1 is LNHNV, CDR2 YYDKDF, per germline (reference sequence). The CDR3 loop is CATSSLTEFGNTEAFF. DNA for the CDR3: TGTGCCACCAGCAGCCTGACAGAGTTTGGGAACACTGAAGCTTTCTTT.

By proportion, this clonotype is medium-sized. CDR3 protein: CASSESHSNQPQHF. The CDR3 bases are TGCGCCAGCAGTGAGAGTCATAGCAATCAGCCCCAGCATTTT. This chain uses TRBV10-2 with TRBJ1-5; the D is unclear. Between the trimmed V and J ends, which lost 2 bases and 0 bases, there was a span of 5 bases. This CDR3 comprises 14 residues. Looked up from germline, CDR1 is WSHSY and CDR2 is SAAADI.

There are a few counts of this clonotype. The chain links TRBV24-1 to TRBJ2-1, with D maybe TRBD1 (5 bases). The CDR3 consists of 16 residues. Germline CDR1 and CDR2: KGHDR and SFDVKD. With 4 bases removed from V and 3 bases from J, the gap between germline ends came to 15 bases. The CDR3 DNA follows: TGTGCCACCAGTGACCACAGGAAAGGGGACTACAATGAGCAGTTCTTC. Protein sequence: CATSDHRKGDYNEQFF.

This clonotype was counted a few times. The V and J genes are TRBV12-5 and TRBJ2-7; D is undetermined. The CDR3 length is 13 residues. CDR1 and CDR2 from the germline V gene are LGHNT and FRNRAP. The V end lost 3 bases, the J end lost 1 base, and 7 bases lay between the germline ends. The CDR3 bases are TGTGCTAGTGGTTTCCCCAATTCCTACGAGCAGTACTTC. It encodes CASGFPNSYEQYF.

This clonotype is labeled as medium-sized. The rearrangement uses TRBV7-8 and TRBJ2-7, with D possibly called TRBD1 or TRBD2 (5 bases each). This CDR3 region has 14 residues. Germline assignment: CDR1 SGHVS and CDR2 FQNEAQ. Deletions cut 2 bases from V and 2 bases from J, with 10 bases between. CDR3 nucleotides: TGTGCCAGCAGCTTACTCCAGGGAGCCTACGAGCAGTACTTC. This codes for CASSLLQGAYEQYF.

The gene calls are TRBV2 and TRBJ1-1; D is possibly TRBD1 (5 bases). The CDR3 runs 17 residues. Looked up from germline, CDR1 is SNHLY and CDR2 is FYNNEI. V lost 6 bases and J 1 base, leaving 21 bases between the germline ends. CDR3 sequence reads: CASSTEAGPYQNTEAFF. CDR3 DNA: TGTGCCAGCAGCACTGAGGCAGGGCCCTATCAGAACACTGAAGCTTTCTTT.

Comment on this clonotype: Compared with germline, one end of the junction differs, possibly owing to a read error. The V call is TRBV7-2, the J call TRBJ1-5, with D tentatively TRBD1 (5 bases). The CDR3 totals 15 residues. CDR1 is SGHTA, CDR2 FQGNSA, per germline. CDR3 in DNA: TGCGCCAGCAGCCAAGATGGAGGCGGGGGTCAGCCCCAGCATTTT. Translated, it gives CASSQDGGGGQPQHF.

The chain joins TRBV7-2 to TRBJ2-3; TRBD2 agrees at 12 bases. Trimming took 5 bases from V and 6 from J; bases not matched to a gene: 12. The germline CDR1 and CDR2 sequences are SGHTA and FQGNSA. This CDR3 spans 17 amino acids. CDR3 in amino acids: CASSPSWTSGDRDTQYF. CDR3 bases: TGTGCCAGCAGCCCCTCATGGACTAGCGGGGATCGGGATACGCAGTATTTT.

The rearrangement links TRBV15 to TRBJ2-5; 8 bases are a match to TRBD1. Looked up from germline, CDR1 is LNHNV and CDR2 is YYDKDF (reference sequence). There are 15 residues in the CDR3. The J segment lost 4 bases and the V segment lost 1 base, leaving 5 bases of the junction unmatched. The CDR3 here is CATSRGQGARETQYF. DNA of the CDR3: TGTGCCACCAGCAGAGGGCAGGGGGCGAGAGAGACCCAGTACTTC.

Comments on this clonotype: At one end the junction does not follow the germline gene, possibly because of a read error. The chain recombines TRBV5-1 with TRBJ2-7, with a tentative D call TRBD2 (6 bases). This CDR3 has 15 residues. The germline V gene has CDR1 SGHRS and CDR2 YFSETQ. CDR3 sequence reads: CASSLGPGETYEQYF. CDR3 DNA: TGTGCCAGCAGCTTAGGTCCGGGGGAGACCTACGAGCAGTACTTC. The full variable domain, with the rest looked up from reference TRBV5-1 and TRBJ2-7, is KAGVTQTPRYLIKTRGQQVTLSCSPISGHRSVSWYQQTPGQGLQFLFEYFSETQRNKGNFPGRFSGRQFSNSRSEMNVSTLELGDSALYLCASSLGPGETYEQYFGPGTRLTVT.

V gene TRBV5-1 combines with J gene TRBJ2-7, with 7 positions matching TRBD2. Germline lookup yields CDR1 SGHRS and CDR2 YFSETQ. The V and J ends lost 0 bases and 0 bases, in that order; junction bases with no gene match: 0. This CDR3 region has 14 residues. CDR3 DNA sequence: TGCGCCAGCAGCTTGGGGGGGGGCTCCTACGAGCAGTACTTC. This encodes CASSLGGGSYEQYF.

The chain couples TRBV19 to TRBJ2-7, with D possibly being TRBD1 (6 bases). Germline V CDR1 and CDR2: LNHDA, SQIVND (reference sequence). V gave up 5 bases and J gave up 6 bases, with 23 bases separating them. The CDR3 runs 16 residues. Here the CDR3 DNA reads TGTGCCAGTAGTTTGACAGGTTCATCATTCAGCTCCGAGCAGTACTTC. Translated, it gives CASSLTGSSFSSEQYF.

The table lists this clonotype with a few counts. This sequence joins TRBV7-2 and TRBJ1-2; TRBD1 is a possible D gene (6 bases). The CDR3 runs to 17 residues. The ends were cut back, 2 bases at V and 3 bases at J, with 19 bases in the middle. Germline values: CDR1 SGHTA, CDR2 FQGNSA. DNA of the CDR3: TGTGCCAGCAGCTTAAGCCCTAATGACAGGCTCGACTATGGCTACACCTTC. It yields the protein CASSLSPNDRLDYGYTF.

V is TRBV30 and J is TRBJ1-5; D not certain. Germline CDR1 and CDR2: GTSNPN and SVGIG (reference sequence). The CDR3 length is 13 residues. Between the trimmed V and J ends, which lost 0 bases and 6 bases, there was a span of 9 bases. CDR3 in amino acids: CAWSVGESQPQHF. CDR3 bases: TGTGCCTGGAGTGTCGGGGAAAGTCAGCCCCAGCATTTT.

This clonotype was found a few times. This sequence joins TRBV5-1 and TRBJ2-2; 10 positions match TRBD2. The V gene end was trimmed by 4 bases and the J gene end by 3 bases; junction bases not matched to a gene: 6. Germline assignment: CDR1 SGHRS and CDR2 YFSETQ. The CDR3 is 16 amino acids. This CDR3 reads CASSEPSGGYTGELFF. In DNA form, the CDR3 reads TGCGCCAGCAGCGAACCTAGCGGGGGTTACACCGGGGAGCTGTTTTTT.

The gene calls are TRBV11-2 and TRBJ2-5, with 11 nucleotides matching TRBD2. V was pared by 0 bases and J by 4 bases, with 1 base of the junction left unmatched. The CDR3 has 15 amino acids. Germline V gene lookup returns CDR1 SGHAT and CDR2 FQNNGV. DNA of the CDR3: TGTGCCAGCAGCTTAGAACTAGCGGGGGTAGAGACCCAGTACTTC. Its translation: CASSLELAGVETQYF.

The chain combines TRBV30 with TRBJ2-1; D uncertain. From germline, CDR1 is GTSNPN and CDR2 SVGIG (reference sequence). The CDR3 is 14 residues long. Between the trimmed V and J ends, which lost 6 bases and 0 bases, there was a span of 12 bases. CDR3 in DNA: TGTGCCTGCCCTCGGGCGAGCTCCTACAATGAGCAGTTCTTC. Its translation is CACPRASSYNEQFF.

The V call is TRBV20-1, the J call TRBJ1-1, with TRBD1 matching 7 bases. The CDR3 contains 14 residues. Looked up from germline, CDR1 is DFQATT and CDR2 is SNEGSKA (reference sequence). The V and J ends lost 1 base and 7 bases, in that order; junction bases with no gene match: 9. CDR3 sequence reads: CSARVDRVYSEAFF. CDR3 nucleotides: TGCAGTGCTAGAGTCGACAGGGTCTACAGTGAAGCTTTCTTT.

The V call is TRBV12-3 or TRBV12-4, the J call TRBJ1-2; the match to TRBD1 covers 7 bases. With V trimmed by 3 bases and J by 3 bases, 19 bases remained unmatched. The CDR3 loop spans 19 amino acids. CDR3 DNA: TGTGCCAGCAGTTTCGGATGGTTGGGGGGAGGTAGGGGGCACTATGGCTACACCTTC. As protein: CASSFGWLGGGRGHYGYTF.

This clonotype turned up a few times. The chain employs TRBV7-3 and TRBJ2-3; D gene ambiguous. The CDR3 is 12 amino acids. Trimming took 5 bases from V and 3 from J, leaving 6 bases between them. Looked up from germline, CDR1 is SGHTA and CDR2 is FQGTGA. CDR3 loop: CASSQGTDTQYF. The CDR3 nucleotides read TGTGCCAGCAGCCAAGGAACAGATACGCAGTATTTT.

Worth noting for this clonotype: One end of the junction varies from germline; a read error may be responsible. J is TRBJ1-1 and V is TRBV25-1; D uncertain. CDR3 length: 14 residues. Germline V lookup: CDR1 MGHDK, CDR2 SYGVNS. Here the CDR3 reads CASSVNRGNTEAFF. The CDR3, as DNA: TGCGCCAGCAGTGTAAACCGGGGGAACACTGAAGCTTTCTTT.